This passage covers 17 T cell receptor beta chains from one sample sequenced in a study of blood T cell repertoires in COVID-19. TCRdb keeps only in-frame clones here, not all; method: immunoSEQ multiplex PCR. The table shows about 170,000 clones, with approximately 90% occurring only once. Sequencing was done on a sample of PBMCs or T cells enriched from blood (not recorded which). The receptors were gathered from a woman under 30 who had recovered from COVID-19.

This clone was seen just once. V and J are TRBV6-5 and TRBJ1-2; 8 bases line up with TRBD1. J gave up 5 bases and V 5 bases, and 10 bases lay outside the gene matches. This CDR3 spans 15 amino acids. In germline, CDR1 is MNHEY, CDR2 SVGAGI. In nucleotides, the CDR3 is TGTGCCAGCAGTAAAAGACTGGACAGGGCTTATGGCTACACCTTC. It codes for CASSKRLDRAYGYTF.

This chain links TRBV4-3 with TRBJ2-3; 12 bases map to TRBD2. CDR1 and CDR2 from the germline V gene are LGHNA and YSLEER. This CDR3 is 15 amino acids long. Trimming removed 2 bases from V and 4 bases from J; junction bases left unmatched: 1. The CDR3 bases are TGCGCCAGCAGCCAACTAGCGGGAGGGCCAGATACGCAGTATTTT. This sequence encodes CASSQLAGGPDTQYF.

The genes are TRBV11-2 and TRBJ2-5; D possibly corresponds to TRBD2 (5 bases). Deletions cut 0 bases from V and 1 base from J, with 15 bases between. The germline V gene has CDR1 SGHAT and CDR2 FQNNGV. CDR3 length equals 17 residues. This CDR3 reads CASSLDLWRSGQETQYF. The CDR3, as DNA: TGTGCCAGCAGCTTAGATCTGTGGAGGTCGGGCCAAGAGACCCAGTACTTC.

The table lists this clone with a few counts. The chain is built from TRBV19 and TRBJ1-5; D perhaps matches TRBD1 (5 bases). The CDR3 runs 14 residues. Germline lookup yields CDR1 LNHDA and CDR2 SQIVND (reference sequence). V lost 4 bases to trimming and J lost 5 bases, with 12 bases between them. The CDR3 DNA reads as TGTGCCAGTAGTAACGGGGGATGGGATCAGCCCCAGCATTTT. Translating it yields CASSNGGWDQPQHF.

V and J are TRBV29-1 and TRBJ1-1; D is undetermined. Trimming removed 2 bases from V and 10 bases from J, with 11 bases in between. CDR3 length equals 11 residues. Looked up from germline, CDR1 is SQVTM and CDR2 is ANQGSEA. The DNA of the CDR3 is TGCAGCGTTGAACAGGCGTCGCTAGCTTTCTTT. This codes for CSVEQASLAFF.

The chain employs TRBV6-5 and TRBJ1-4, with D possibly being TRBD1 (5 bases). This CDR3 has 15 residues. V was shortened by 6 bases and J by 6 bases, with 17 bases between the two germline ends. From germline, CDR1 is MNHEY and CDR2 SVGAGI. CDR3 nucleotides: TGTGCCAGCAGCCCCGGACACCTTAGAGATGAAAAACTGTTTTTT. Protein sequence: CASSPGHLRDEKLFF.

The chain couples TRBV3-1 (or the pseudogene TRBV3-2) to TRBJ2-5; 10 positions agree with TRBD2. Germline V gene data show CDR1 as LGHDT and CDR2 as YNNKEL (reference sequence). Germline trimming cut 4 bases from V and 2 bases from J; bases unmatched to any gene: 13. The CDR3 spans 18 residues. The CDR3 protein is CASSRPGLAWESQETQYF. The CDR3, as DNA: TGTGCCAGCAGCCGCCCGGGACTAGCGTGGGAGTCACAAGAGACCCAGTACTTC.

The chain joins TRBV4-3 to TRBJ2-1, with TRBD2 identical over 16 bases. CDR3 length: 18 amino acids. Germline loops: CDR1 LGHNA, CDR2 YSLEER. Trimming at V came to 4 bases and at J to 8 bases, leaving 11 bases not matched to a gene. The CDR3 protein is CASSLGLAGGGGRDEQFF. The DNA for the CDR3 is TGCGCCAGCAGCCTGGGACTAGCGGGAGGGGGTGGGCGCGATGAGCAGTTCTTC.

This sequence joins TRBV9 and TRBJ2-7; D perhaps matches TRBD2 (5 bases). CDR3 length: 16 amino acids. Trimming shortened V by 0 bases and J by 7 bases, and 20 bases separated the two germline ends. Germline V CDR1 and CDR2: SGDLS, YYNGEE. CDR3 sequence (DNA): TGTGCCAGCAGCGTAGGTTTGAGGGAGCGGCCGCGTGAGCAGTACTTC. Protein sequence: CASSVGLRERPREQYF.

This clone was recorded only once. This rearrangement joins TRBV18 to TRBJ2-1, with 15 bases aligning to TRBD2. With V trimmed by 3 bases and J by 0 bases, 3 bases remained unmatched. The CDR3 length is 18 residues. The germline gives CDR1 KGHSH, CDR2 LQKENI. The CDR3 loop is CASSPGTSGGHSYNEQFF. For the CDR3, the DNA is TGTGCCAGCTCACCCGGGACTAGCGGGGGGCACTCCTACAATGAGCAGTTCTTC.

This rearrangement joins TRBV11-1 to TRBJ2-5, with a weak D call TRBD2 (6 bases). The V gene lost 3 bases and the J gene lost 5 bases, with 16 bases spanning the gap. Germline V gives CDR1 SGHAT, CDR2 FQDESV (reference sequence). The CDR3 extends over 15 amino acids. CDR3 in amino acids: CASSLWAGRSETQYF. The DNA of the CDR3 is TGTGCCAGCAGCTTGTGGGCGGGACGGAGTGAGACCCAGTACTTC.

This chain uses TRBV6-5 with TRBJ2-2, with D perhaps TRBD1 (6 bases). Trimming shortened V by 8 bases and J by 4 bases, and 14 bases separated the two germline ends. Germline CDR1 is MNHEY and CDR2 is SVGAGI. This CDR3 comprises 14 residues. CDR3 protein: CASGSGQSTGELFF. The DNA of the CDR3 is TGTGCCAGCGGATCAGGACAGTCCACCGGGGAGCTGTTTTTT.

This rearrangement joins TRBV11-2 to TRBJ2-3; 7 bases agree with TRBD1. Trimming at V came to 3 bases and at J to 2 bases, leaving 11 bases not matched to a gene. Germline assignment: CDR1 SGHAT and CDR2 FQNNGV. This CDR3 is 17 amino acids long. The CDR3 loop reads CASSFFGSQGVTDTQYF. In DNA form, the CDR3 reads TGTGCCAGCAGCTTCTTTGGGTCGCAGGGGGTCACAGATACGCAGTATTTT.

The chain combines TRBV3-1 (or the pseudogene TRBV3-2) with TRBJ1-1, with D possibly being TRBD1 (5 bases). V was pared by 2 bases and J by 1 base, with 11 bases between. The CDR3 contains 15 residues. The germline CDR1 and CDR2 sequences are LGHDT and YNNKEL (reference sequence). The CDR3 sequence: CASSQQGAQNTEAFF. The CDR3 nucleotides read TGTGCCAGCAGCCAACAGGGCGCTCAGAACACTGAAGCTTTCTTT.

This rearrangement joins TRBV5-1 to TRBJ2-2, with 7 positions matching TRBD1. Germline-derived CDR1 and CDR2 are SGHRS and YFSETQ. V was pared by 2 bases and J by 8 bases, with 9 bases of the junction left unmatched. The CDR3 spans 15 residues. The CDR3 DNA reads TGCGCCAGCAGCTTACTCGACAGGGTGCGAGGGGAGCTGTTTTTT. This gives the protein CASSLLDRVRGELFF.

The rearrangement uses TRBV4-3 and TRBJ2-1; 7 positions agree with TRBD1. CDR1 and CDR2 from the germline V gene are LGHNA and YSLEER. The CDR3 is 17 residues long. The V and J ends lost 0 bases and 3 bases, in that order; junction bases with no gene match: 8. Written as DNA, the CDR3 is TGCGCCAGCAGCCAAGATCAGACAGGGTCCCTCTACAATGAGCAGTTCTTC. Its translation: CASSQDQTGSLYNEQFF.

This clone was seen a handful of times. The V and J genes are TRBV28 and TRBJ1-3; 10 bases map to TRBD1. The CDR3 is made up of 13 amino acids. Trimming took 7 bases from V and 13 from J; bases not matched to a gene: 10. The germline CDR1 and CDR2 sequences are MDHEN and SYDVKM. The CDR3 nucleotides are TGTGCCAGCAAGGTAGACAGGGGGCCGGGAATATATTTT. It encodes CASKVDRGPGIYF.